The clone carrying this T cell receptor beta chain was counted only a few times. Its antigen remains unidentified. The data are from a study of T cell responses to AZD1222 COVID-19 vaccine. Study-wide results and caveats: Vaccine-related CD4 TCRs covered spike, predominating at 160-218 and 743-854. The sample set comprised mostly white British donors with more females, and clonal diversity was possibly underestimated.

CDR1 is SGHDT, CDR2 YYEEEE, per germline. This CDR3 has 14 amino acids. Trimming shortened V by 0 bases and J by 7 bases, and 13 bases separated the two germline ends. TCRdb's copy holds only in-frame clones and misses some; the assay was immunoSEQ multiplex PCR. The sample holds around 140,000 clones, 75% to 95% seen once. This receptor was taken from an adult who received the MenACWY meningococcal vaccine as a control. Sample: peripheral blood, taken 28 days after the second dose of the MenACWY control vaccine. V and J are TRBV5-6 and TRBJ1-2; the D gene is possibly TRBD1 (5 bases). The CDR3 DNA sequence: TGTGCCAGCAGCTTGGGCAGGGCTCGTGGTGGCTACACCTTC. Protein sequence: CASSLGRARGGYTF.